This T cell receptor (beta chain) was obtained from a study of blood T cell repertoires in COVID-19. Study details: COVID-19 samples, acute and convalescent, were from the United States, Italy and Spain. T cells, B-cell-depleted T cells, or PBMCs supplied cDNA or gDNA.

Authors' methods: Estimation of nucleated cell counts was performed using reference gene primer amplification. Sequencing was performed with immunoSEQ multiplex PCR; in TCRdb, only in-frame clones are kept and a portion is missing. V and J calls and clone size are copied from that table; D and trimming were computed from the DNA. The sample yields over 75,000 clones, 86% seen once. V lost 0 bases and J 0 bases, leaving 5 bases between the germline ends. This CDR3 contains 14 residues. The germline gives CDR1 SGHKS, CDR2 YYEKEE (reference sequence). The sample consisted of peripheral blood. This sequence was found in a human donor in a cohort sampled during active COVID-19. This sequence joins TRBV5-5 and TRBJ2-3; D is undetermined. The CDR3 loop is CASSLATSTDTQYF. CDR3 nucleotide sequence: TGTGCCAGCAGCTTGGCTACCAGCACAGATACGCAGTATTTT.